This TCR beta chain was documented in a study of blood T cells in healthy people across ages. Germline CDR1 SGDLS, CDR2 YYNGEE. The CDR3 is 15 amino acids. V shed 3 bases, J shed 4 bases, and the junction held 3 bases outside the gene matches. In this sample, this clonotype is medium-sized. The authors ran a second PCR of roughly 6 to 12 cycles using a sample-barcoded 5' primer and a J-beta primer mix. TCRdb called the 5' RACE reads again in MiXCR, with one record for every CDR3 protein. Of 730,000 or so distinct CDR3 sequences detected, around 38% appear once; the ten largest clones hold about 32%. Source material: blood. The chain employs TRBV9 and TRBJ2-1, with TRBD2 matching over 11 bases. This clonotype originated in a man older than 75 in good health. This CDR3 is CASSALAGGYNEQFF. CDR3 nucleotides: TGTGCCAGCAGCGCCCTAGCGGGGGGTTACAATGAGCAGTTCTTC.